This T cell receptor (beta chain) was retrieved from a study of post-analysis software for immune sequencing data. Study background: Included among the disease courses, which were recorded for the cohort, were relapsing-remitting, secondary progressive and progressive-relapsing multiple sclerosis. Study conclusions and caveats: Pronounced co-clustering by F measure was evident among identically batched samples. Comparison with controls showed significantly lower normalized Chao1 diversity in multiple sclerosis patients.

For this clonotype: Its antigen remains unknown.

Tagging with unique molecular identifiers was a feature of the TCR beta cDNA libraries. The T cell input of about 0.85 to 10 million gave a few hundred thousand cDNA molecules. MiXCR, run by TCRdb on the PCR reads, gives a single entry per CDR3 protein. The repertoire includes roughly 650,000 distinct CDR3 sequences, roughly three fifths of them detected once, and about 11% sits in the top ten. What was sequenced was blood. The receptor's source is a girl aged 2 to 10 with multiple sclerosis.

This CDR3 reads CASSLTLVSGQYDLHEQYF. In DNA form, the CDR3 reads TGCGCCAGCAGCTTGACGTTGGTGTCTGGACAGTACGATCTCCACGAGCAGTACTTC. This chain joins TRBV5-1 and TRBJ2-7, with D maybe TRBD1 (6 bases). V gave up 1 base and J gave up 5 bases, with 28 bases separating them. CDR3 length: 19 residues. The germline V gene encodes CDR1 SGHRS and CDR2 YFSETQ.